These T cell receptor beta chains were read from a single sample in a study of blood T cell repertoires in COVID-19. Assay: immunoSEQ multiplex PCR; the TCRdb copy retains only in-frame clones and omits some. The sample lists roughly 240,000 clones, 82% occurring once. Sequenced material: peripheral blood. The receptors originated from an older woman with acute or convalescent COVID-19. Each CDR3 is given with its conserved first and last residue. Fields, in order: CDR3 DNA, CDR3 protein, D gene, CDR3 length, J gene, V gene, clone size. A D gene is named only where the DNA matches it firmly. The size entry is marked missing in some rows and otherwise reads once, few, many or a size class.

TGTGCCAGCAGTTCAGGGGGAGGAACCGGGGAGCTGTTTTTT,CASSSGGGTGELFF,-,14,TRBJ2-2,TRBV27,-
TGTGCCAGCAGCGGTGAGACAGGGCGATCGGAAGCTTTCTTT,CASSGETGRSEAFF,TRBD1,14,TRBJ1-1,TRBV11-3,-
TGTGCCAGCAGCCCTCAGTACCCAGGGGGGTACTCCTACGAGCAGTACTTC,CASSPQYPGGYSYEQYF,-,17,TRBJ2-7,TRBV11-2,once
TGTGCCATCAGCTCAGGGGTTTCCTACGAGCAGTACTTC,CAISSGVSYEQYF,-,13,TRBJ2-7,TRBV10-3,few
TGTGCCAGCAGCAAGCGGGGGAGCTACGAGCAGTACTTC,CASSKRGSYEQYF,TRBD2,13,TRBJ2-7,TRBV7-9,-
TGTGCCAGCAGCTTAGTCGGCGGAGGGCCTGTGGGTGGCTACACCTTC,CASSLVGGGPVGGYTF,-,16,TRBJ1-2,TRBV11-2,once
TGTGCCAGCAGTTACTCCACAGGGGCGGGAAACACCATATATTTT,CASSYSTGAGNTIYF,TRBD1,15,TRBJ1-3,TRBV6-5,-
TGTGCCATCAGTGAGGGCCCGGGGGTTGGGGAGACCCAGTACTTC,CAISEGPGVGETQYF,-,15,TRBJ2-5,TRBV10-3,-
TGTGCCAGCACTCCCACCCTGCGAGGGAACACTGAAGCTTTCTTT,CASTPTLRGNTEAFF,-,15,TRBJ1-1,TRBV2,once
TGTGCCAGCCAACAGGGGGCAAGAGAAAAACTGTTTTTT,CASQQGAREKLFF,TRBD1,13,TRBJ1-4,TRBV12-3/TRBV12-4,-
TGTGCCAGCAGTTTACTAGCGGGGGGGCTCTACGAGCAGTACTTC,CASSLLAGGLYEQYF,TRBD2,15,TRBJ2-7,TRBV27,-
TGCAGCGTTGACCGGTCAATGAACACTGAAGCTTTCTTT,CSVDRSMNTEAFF,-,13,TRBJ1-1,TRBV29-1,-
TGTGCCAGCAGTGCGGGCCAGGGCGGCTACACCTTC,CASSAGQGGYTF,-,12,TRBJ1-2,TRBV2,-
TGTGCCACCTCTCCAGGGTTTGGCTACACCTTC,CATSPGFGYTF,-,11,TRBJ1-2,TRBV24-1,-
TGTGCCAGCAGTTACTCAGGGGCTGGGGCCAACGTCCTGACTTTC,CASSYSGAGANVLTF,-,15,TRBJ2-6,TRBV6-6,-
TGCAGTGCCGGGGGACAGTGGGAAGCTTTCTTT,CSAGGQWEAFF,TRBD1,11,TRBJ1-1,TRBV20-1,-
TGTGCCAGCAGTTACGGAGCGGGGGCCGGGGAGCAGTACTTC,CASSYGAGAGEQYF,TRBD2,14,TRBJ2-7,TRBV6-2/TRBV6-3,-
TGTGCCAGCAGTTTAAGCGTCGGTCTGGCTTTCTTT,CASSLSVGLAFF,-,12,TRBJ1-1,TRBV12-3/TRBV12-4,-
TGTGCCAGCAGCGGGGGGATCTCCTACAATGAGCAGTTCTTC,CASSGGISYNEQFF,TRBD2,14,TRBJ2-1,TRBV6-5,-
TGTGCCAGCAGCTTCCGGGACAGGGAGGCCGGGGAGCTGTTTTTT,CASSFRDREAGELFF,TRBD1,15,TRBJ2-2,TRBV7-2,-
TGTGCCAGCAGCTTAGGGACAGGTGGCAATCAGCCCCAGCATTTT,CASSLGTGGNQPQHF,TRBD1,15,TRBJ1-5,TRBV7-8,-
TGTGCCAGTCAGGGTTCAATCCGCTATGGCTACACCTTC,CASQGSIRYGYTF,-,13,TRBJ1-2,TRBV19,-
TGTGCCACCCGGGGAGGCTGGGATCCTGGGGCCAACGTCCTGACTTTC,CATRGGWDPGANVLTF,-,16,TRBJ2-6,TRBV10-3,-
TGTGCCAGTAGTATACGGACAGGCTTAAACACTGAAGCTTTCTTT,CASSIRTGLNTEAFF,TRBD1,15,TRBJ1-1,TRBV19,-
TGTGCCACCAGTGATGGGACAGGGGGTAATGAAAAACTGTTTTTT,CATSDGTGGNEKLFF,TRBD1,15,TRBJ1-4,TRBV24-1,-
TGCGCCAGCAGCCAAGAAGGAGGGCGGTTGCAGGAGACCCAGTACTTC,CASSQEGGRLQETQYF,-,16,TRBJ2-5,TRBV4-3,once
TGTGCCAGCAGCCCAATCAACAGGGGGCGACCTGAAGCTTTCTTT,CASSPINRGRPEAFF,TRBD1,15,TRBJ1-1,TRBV5-6,-
TGTGCCAGTAGTATGGGTGGGGCCTCCCAAGAGACCCAGTACTTC,CASSMGGASQETQYF,-,15,TRBJ2-5,TRBV19,-
TGTGCCAGCCAGGGGTCGGGCAATCAGCCCCAGCATTTT,CASQGSGNQPQHF,-,13,TRBJ1-5,TRBV2,-